This TCR beta chain was sequenced for a study of blood T cell repertoires in COVID-19 (dated by TCRdb to the early 2020s). As for the study more broadly: The collaborator samples originated in the United States, Italy and Spain and spanned the acute and convalescent phases of COVID-19. Where available, HLA class I and class II types were obtained from metadata supplied by the sample provider rather than from assay-based typing. The prospective study material was composed of cDNA or gDNA derived from T cells, B-cell-depleted T cells, or PBMCs. Deeply sampled blood TCRbeta repertoires from subjects exposed to, actively infected with, or recovered from COVID-19 were included in the dataset. Samples came from the ongoing ImmuneRACE study (first 160 participants) plus 1,254 subjects from 6 global collaborators. A de-identified subject ID, COVID-19 status, age in years and sex were almost always included in the sample metadata. The repertoires were released in a freely available public database meant as a resource for research on the immune response to SARS-CoV-2. Broad study findings and their caveats: The amount of clinical and demographic metadata varied by source and participant and was provided uncurated.

TCRbeta CDR3 regions were amplified from genomic DNA using the immunoSEQ Assay, a bias-controlled multiplex PCR. In the authors' own workflow: Within the assay, amplification of reference gene primers was used to estimate how many nucleated cells each sample contained. To quantify the absolute abundance of each unique TCRbeta CDR3 rearrangement, sequence reads were collapsed and filtered. For each sample, productive Simpson clonality was calculated by taking the square root of Simpson's diversity index across productive rearrangements. TCRdb's version of the immuneACCESS table is confined to in-frame rearrangements and falls short of the full clone set. An unresolved V gene accounts for under half of the shortfall where checked; the remainder is of unknown origin. That table gives V, J and clone size, and the DNA gave D and trimming. The sample table lists approximately 250,000 clones, about four fifths of them with a count of one. The top ten clonotypes cover 1.5% of the sample.

Another Seattle source contributed samples from volunteer blood donors who had recovered from COVID-19. Whole blood was collected in K2EDTA tubes by collaborating institutions according to the institutions' own protocols. For TCRbeta analysis, collaborators shipped samples as frozen whole blood, isolated PBMCs, or DNA extracted from either of those sample types. Trimming accounts for 1 base at V and 14 bases at J, while the number of junction bases matched to no gene is 8. CDR1 and CDR2 were assigned from the germline V gene as MGHRA and YSYEKL. The CDR3 sequence holds 14 residues, the cysteine and phenylalanine included. The entry retains the CDR3 DNA only, 42 bases that are in frame from base 1. This clone was found a few times. Its antigen is not yet known. Per-nucleotide qualities are absent, and no much larger clonotype sits a single base away.

What was sequenced was peripheral blood. The receptor's source is a woman aged 35 to 49 who had recovered from COVID-19. The chain joins TRBV4-1 to TRBJ1-6; TRBD1 aligns with 7 central bases. The sequenced DNA is TGCGCCAGCAGCCAAGGGCAGGGGGAGGTATCCCTCCACTTT. It translates as CASSQGQGEVSLHF.